This T cell receptor (beta chain) was documented in a study of shared clonotypes between healthy human individuals. V lost 5 bases to trimming and J lost 0 bases, with 11 bases between them. In germline, CDR1 is LNHNV, CDR2 YYDKDF (reference sequence). The CDR3 runs to 16 residues. Partitioning of CD4+ cells yielded a CD45RA+ naive subset and a CD45RA-negative memory subset. TCRdb's copy holds only in-frame clones and misses some; the assay was immunoSEQ multiplex PCR. Of about 680,000 clones listed, around two thirds were seen once; the top ten hold less than 2%. Note on this clone: The antigen remains undetermined.

Study-wide results and caveats: Read depth was anticipated to influence clonotype sharing among donors. Among non-shared clonotypes, generation probabilities were lower than among those shared by all four donors.

The receptor was derived from a young woman in good health. Sequencing used memory CD4+ T cells sorted from blood. Subset here: CD45RA-negative fraction. The rearrangement joins TRBV15 to TRBJ2-6, with D perhaps TRBD1 (6 bases). CDR3 DNA sequence: TGTGCCACCAGCGGAGGACAGCCCTCTGGGGCCAACGTCCTGACTTTC. Residues: CATSGGQPSGANVLTF.